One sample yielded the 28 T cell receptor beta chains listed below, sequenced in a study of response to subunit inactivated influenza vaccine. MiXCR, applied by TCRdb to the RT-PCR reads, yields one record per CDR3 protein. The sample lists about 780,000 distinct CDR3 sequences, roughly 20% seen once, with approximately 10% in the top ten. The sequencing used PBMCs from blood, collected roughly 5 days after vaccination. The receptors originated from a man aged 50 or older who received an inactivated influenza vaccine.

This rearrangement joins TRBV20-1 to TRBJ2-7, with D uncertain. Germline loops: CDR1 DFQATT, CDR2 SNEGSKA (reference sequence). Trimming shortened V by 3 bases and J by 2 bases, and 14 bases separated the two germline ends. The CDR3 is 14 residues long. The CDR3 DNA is TGCAGTGCTAGTAGAACAGCACATACCTACGAGCAGTACTTC. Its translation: CSASRTAHTYEQYF.

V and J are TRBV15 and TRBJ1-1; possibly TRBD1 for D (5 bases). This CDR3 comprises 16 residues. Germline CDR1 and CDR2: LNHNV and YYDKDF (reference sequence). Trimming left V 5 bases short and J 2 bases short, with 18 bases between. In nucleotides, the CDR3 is TGTGCCACCAGCTCCACAGTGGGGGTCTCAAACACTGAAGCTTTCTTT. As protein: CATSSTVGVSNTEAFF.

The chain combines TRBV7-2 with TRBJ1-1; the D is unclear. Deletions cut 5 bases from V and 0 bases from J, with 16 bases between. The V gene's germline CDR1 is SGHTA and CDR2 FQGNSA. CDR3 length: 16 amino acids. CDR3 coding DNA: TGTGCCAGCAGCCTTCGACACCCCTCCCTGAACACTGAAGCTTTCTTT. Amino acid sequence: CASSLRHPSLNTEAFF.

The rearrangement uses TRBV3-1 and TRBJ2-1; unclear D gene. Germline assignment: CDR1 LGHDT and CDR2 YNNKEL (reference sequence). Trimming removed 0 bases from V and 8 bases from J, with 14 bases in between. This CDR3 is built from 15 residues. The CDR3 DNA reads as TGTGCCAGCAGCCAAGACGAGAAGGTTGGGGATGAGCAGTTCTTC. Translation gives CASSQDEKVGDEQFF.

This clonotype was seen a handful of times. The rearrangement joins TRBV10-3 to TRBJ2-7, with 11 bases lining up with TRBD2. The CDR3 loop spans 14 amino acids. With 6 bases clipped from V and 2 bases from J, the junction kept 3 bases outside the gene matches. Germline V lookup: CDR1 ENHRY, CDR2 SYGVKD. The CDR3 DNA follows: TGTGCCATCAGCGCTAGCGGGGGGACCTACGAGCAGTACTTC. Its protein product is CAISASGGTYEQYF.

Written as DNA, the CDR3 is TGTGCCAGCAGCGTGCGCCGGACTAGCGGGTACTGGAACACCGGGGAGCTGTTTTTT. It specifies CASSVRRTSGYWNTGELFF. V is TRBV5-6 and J is TRBJ2-2; 11 nucleotides align to TRBD2. Germline loops: CDR1 SGHDT, CDR2 YYEEEE. This CDR3 contains 19 residues. V gave up 4 bases and J gave up 1 base; unmatched junction bases: 12.

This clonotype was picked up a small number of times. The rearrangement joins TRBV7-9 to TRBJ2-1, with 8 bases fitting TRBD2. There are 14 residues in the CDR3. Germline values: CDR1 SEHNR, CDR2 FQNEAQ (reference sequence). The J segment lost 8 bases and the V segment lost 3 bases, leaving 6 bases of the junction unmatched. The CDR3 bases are TGTGCCAGCAGCTTCTCGGGAGGGCCTGATGAGCAGTTCTTC. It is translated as CASSFSGGPDEQFF.

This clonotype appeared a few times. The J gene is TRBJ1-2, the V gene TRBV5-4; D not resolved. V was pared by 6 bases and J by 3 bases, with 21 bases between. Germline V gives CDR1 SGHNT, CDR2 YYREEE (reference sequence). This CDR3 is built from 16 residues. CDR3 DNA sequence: TGTGCCAGCACCCATGGTACGTGGCCGCGTGACTATGGCTACACCTTC. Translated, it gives CASTHGTWPRDYGYTF.

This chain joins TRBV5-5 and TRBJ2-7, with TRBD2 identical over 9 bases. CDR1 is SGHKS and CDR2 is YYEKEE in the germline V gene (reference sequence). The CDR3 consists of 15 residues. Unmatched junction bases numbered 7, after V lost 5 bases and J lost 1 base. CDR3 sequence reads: CASRRSGSRSYEQYF. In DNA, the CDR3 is TGTGCCAGCAGACGTAGCGGGAGTAGGTCCTACGAGCAGTACTTC.

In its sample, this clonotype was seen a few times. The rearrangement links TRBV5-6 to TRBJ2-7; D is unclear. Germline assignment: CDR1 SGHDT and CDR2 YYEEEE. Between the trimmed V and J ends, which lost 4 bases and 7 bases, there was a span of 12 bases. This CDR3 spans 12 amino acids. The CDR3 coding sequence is TGTGCCAGCAGCAAGGGCTACCGAGAGCAGTACTTC. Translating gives CASSKGYREQYF. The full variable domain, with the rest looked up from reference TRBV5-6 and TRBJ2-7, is DAGVTQSPTHLIKTRGQQVTLRCSPKSGHDTVSWYQQALGQGPQFIFQYYEEEERQRGNFPDRFSGHQFPNYSSELNVNALLLGDSALYLCASSKGYREQYFGPGTRLTVT.

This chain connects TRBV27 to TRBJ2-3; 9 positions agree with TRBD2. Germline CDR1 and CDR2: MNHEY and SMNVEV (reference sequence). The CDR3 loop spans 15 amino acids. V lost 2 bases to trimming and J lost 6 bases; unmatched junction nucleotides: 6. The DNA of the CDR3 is TGTGCCAGCAGTTTACGCGGGAGGGCCTTGGATACGCAGTATTTT. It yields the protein CASSLRGRALDTQYF.

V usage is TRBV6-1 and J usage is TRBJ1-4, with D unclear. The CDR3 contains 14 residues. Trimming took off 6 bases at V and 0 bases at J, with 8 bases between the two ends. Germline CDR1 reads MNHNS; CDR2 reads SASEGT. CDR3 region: CASRPTATNEKLFF. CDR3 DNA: TGTGCCAGCAGGCCCACTGCAACTAATGAAAAACTGTTTTTT.

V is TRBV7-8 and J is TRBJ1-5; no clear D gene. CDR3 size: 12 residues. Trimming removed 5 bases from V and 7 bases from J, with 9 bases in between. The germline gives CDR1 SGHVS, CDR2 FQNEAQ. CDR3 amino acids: CASSKFQQPQHF. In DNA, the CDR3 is TGTGCCAGCAGCAAGTTTCAACAGCCCCAGCATTTT. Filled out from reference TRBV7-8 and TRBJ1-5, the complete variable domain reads GAGVSQSPRYKVAKRGQDVALRCDPISGHVSLFWYQQALGQGPEFLTYFQNEAQLDKSGLPSDRFFAERPEGSVSTLKIQRTQQEDSAVYLCASSKFQQPQHFGDGTRLSIL.

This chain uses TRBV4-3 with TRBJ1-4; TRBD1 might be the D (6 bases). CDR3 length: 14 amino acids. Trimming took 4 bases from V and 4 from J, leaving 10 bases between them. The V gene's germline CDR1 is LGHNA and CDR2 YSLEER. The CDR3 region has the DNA TGCGCCAGCAGCCCTGGACAGAATAATGAAAAACTGTTTTTT. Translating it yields CASSPGQNNEKLFF.

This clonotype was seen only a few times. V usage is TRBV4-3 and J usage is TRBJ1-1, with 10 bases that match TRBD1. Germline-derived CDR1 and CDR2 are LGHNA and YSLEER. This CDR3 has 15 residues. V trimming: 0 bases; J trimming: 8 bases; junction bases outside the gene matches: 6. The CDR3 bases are TGCGCCAGCAGCCAAGACCAGACAGGGGGCAACGAAGCTTTCTTT. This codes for CASSQDQTGGNEAFF.

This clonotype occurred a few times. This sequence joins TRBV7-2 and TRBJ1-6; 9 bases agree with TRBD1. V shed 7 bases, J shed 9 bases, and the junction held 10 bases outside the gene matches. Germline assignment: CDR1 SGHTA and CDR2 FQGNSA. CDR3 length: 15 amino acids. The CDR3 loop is CASTTQGTGFSPLHF. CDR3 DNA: TGTGCCAGCACCACACAGGGGACAGGGTTTTCACCCCTCCACTTT.

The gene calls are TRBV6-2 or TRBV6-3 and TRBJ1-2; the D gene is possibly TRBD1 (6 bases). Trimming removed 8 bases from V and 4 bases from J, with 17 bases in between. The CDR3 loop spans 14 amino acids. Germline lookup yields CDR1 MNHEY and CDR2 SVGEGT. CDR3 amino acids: CASRGQSVFYGYTF. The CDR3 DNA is TGTGCCAGCCGTGGACAGTCGGTGTTCTATGGCTACACCTTC.

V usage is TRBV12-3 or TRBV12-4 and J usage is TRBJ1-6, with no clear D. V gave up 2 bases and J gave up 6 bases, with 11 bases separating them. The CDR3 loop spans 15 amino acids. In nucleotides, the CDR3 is TGTGCCAGCAGTTTAATCCGAGAGGTTAATTCACCCCTCCACTTT. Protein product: CASSLIREVNSPLHF.

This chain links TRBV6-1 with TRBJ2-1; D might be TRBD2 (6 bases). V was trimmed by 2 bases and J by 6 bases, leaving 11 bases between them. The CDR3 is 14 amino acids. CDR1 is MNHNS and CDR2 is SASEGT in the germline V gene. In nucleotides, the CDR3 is TGTGCCAGCAGTGAAATAGGGAGGAGCAATGAGCAGTTCTTC. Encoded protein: CASSEIGRSNEQFF.

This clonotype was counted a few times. The CDR3 is CASRDRGNEQFF. The CDR3 bases are TGTGCCAGCAGGGACAGGGGCAATGAGCAGTTCTTC. This rearrangement joins TRBV2 to TRBJ2-1; 9 nucleotides match TRBD1. The CDR3 is 12 residues long. V lost 6 bases to trimming and J lost 6 bases; unmatched junction nucleotides: 0. Germline CDR1 reads SNHLY; CDR2 reads FYNNEI.

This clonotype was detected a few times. CDR3 amino acids: CATSDSRLPWDEQFF. The CDR3 DNA reads TGTGCCACCAGTGATTCCCGACTACCTTGGGATGAGCAGTTCTTC. The rearrangement uses TRBV24-1 and TRBJ2-1; perhaps TRBD2 as D (5 bases). Looked up from germline, CDR1 is KGHDR and CDR2 is SFDVKD. Trimming pared 2 bases from V and 8 bases from J, leaving 15 bases between. The CDR3 extends over 15 amino acids.

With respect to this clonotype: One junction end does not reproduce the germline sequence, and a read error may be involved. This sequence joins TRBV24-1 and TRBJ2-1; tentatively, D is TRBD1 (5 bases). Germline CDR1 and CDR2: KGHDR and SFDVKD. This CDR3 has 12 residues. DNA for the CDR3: TGTGCCACCAGGAGCACTGACAGAACTCCTCATTTC. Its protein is CATRSTDRTPHF.

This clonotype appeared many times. CDR3 nucleotide sequence: TGCAGTGCTCGACTCCGACAAAACACCGGGGAGCTGTTTTTT. Encoded protein: CSARLRQNTGELFF. The chain couples TRBV20-1 to TRBJ2-2; D ambiguous. The CDR3 has 14 amino acids. Trimming left V 5 bases short and J 2 bases short, with 12 bases between. Germline CDR1 reads DFQATT; CDR2 reads SNEGSKA (reference sequence).

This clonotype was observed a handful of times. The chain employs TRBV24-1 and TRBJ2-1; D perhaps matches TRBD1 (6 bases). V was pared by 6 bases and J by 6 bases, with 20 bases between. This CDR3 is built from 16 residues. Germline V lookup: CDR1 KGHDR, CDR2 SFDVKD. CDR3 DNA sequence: TGTGCCACCAGTTTGATTTGGTTACAGGGCGTCAATGAGCAGTTCTTC. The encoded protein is CATSLIWLQGVNEQFF.

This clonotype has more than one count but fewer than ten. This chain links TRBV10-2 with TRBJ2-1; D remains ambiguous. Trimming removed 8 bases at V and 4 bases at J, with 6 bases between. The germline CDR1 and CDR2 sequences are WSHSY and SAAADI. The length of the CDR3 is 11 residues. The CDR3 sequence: CASAQYNEQFF. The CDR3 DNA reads TGCGCCAGCGCCCAATACAATGAGCAGTTCTTC.

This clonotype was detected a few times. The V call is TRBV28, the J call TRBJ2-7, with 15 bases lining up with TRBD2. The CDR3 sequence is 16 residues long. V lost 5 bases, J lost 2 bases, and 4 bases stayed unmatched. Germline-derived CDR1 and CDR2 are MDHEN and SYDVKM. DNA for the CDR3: TGTGCCAGCAGTGATGGACTAGCGGGAGGGGCCTACGAGCAGTACTTC. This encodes CASSDGLAGGAYEQYF.

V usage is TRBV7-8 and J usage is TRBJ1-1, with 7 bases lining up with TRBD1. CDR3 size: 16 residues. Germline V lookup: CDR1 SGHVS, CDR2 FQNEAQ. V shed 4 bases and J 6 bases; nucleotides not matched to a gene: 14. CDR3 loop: CASSSYGQALTPEAFF. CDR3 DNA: TGTGCCAGCAGCTCATATGGACAGGCGTTGACCCCTGAAGCTTTCTTT. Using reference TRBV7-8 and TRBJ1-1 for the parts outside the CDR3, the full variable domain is GAGVSQSPRYKVAKRGQDVALRCDPISGHVSLFWYQQALGQGPEFLTYFQNEAQLDKSGLPSDRFFAERPEGSVSTLKIQRTQQEDSAVYLCASSSYGQALTPEAFFGQGTRLTVV.

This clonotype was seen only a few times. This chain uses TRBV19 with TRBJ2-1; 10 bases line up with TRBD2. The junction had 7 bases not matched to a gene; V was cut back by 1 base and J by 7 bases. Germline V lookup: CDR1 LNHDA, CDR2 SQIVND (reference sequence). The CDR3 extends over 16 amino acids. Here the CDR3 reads CASSIGPAGGQNEQFF. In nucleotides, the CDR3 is TGTGCCAGTAGTATAGGCCCAGCGGGGGGGCAGAATGAGCAGTTCTTC. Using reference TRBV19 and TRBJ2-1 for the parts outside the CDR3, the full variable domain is DGGITQSPKYLFRKEGQNVTLSCEQNLNHDAMYWYRQDPGQGLRLIYYSQIVNDFQKGDIAEGYSVSREKKESFPLTVTSAQKNPTAFYLCASSIGPAGGQNEQFFGPGTRLTVL.